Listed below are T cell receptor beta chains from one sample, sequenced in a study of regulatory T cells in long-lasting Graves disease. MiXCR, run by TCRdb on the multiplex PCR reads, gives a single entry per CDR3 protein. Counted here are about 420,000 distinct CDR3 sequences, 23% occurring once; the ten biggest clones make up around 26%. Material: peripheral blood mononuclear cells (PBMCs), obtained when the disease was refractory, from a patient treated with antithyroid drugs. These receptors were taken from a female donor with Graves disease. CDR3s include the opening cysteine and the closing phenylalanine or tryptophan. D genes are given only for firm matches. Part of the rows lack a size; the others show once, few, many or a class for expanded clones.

cdr3_nt: TGCGCCAGCAGCTTAGCCTGGGACTACGAGCAGTACTTC
cdr3_aa: CASSLAWDYEQYF
j_call: TRBJ2-7
d_call: -
v_call: TRBV5-1
clone_size: few

cdr3_nt: TGCGCCAGCAGCTTGGGGGGGGTTGGGGCCAACGTCCTGACTTTC
cdr3_aa: CASSLGGVGANVLTF
j_call: TRBJ2-6
d_call: -
v_call: TRBV5-1
clone_size: few

cdr3_nt: TGTGCCAGCAGTGAAGTACAGGGAAATGGCTACACCTTC
cdr3_aa: CASSEVQGNGYTF
j_call: TRBJ1-2
d_call: -
v_call: TRBV2
clone_size: many

cdr3_nt: TGTGCCAGCAGTCTGAGGGACCGGTACGAGCAGTACTTC
cdr3_aa: CASSLRDRYEQYF
j_call: TRBJ2-7
d_call: -
v_call: TRBV28
clone_size: few

cdr3_nt: TGTGCCAGCAGCCTCACCGGGACAGGGGGCGGCTATGGCTACACCTTC
cdr3_aa: CASSLTGTGGGYGYTF
j_call: TRBJ1-2
d_call: TRBD1
v_call: TRBV28
clone_size: few

cdr3_nt: TGTGCCAGCAGGATAGACGGGGGGAGCGAGCAGTACTTC
cdr3_aa: CASRIDGGSEQYF
j_call: TRBJ2-7
d_call: TRBD2
v_call: TRBV6-1
clone_size: -

cdr3_nt: TGTGCCAGCCCGCCTAGCGGGACCGAGGCATCCTACGAGCAGTACTTC
cdr3_aa: CASPPSGTEASYEQYF
j_call: TRBJ2-7
d_call: TRBD2
v_call: TRBV28
clone_size: many

cdr3_nt: TGCGCCAGCAGTATAACGGGCCGCGATGAAAAACTGTTTTTT
cdr3_aa: CASSITGRDEKLFF
j_call: TRBJ1-4
d_call: -
v_call: TRBV5-1
clone_size: few

cdr3_nt: TGTGCCAGCAGCCAGATATCTAGCACAGATACGCAGTATTTT
cdr3_aa: CASSQISSTDTQYF
j_call: TRBJ2-3
d_call: -
v_call: TRBV2
clone_size: -

cdr3_nt: TGCGCCAGCAGCCAAGTTGGTATACAGGGAATGAACACTGAAGCTTTCTTT
cdr3_aa: CASSQVGIQGMNTEAFF
j_call: TRBJ1-1
d_call: -
v_call: TRBV4-1
clone_size: -

cdr3_nt: TGTGCCACCAGCAGAGATCTGAAGTCTGAAGCTTTCTTT
cdr3_aa: CATSRDLKSEAFF
j_call: TRBJ1-1
d_call: -
v_call: TRBV15
clone_size: many

cdr3_nt: TGTGCCACCAGCAGAGATTGGGGACAGGGGTACTTT
cdr3_aa: CATSRDWGQGYF
j_call: TRBJ1-6
d_call: TRBD1
v_call: TRBV15
clone_size: few

cdr3_nt: TGTGCCAGCAGCTTAGAGACCGTGGGCGGCTACACCTTC
cdr3_aa: CASSLETVGGYTF
j_call: TRBJ1-2
d_call: -
v_call: TRBV7-6
clone_size: few

cdr3_nt: TGTGCCAGCAGTCGACAGGGGGCTTACACTGAAGCTTTCTTT
cdr3_aa: CASSRQGAYTEAFF
j_call: TRBJ1-1
d_call: TRBD1
v_call: TRBV6-1
clone_size: few

cdr3_nt: TGTGCCAGCAGCCAAGATTTGGGCAGGGTGAATTCACCCCTCCACTTT
cdr3_aa: CASSQDLGRVNSPLHF
j_call: TRBJ1-6
d_call: -
v_call: TRBV3-1
clone_size: -

cdr3_nt: TGTGCCTGGAGTACGGGACAGGGAGGCTACACCTTC
cdr3_aa: CAWSTGQGGYTF
j_call: TRBJ1-2
d_call: TRBD1
v_call: TRBV30
clone_size: -

cdr3_nt: TGTGCCAGCAGCTATACCGGGACGGAAAATGAAAAACTGTTTTTT
cdr3_aa: CASSYTGTENEKLFF
j_call: TRBJ1-4
d_call: -
v_call: TRBV5-5
clone_size: few

cdr3_nt: TGTGCCAGCAGTCTCACGGGTGGGAGCACAGATACGCAGTATTTT
cdr3_aa: CASSLTGGSTDTQYF
j_call: TRBJ2-3
d_call: -
v_call: TRBV6-1
clone_size: -

cdr3_nt: TGTGCCAGCATGGGGTCCAGCTCCTACGAGCAGTACTTC
cdr3_aa: CASMGSSSYEQYF
j_call: TRBJ2-7
d_call: -
v_call: TRBV6-1
clone_size: -

cdr3_nt: TGTGCCAGCATCTCCCCTCTAGCGGGAGAATCCTACGGGCAGTACTTC
cdr3_aa: CASISPLAGESYGQYF
j_call: TRBJ2-7
d_call: TRBD2
v_call: TRBV2
clone_size: many

cdr3_nt: TGTGCCAGCAAGACCGGGACGGGAGGGAGCGGGGAGCTGTTTTTT
cdr3_aa: CASKTGTGGSGELFF
j_call: TRBJ2-2
d_call: TRBD2
v_call: TRBV28
clone_size: few

cdr3_nt: TGCAGCGGGTATCAAGCTTGGCCCAGGGAAAAAACTGAAGCTTTCTTT
cdr3_aa: CSGYQAWPREKTEAFF
j_call: TRBJ1-1
d_call: -
v_call: TRBV29-1
clone_size: many

cdr3_nt: TGTGCCAGCAGCTTAGAAAACACAGGGGCCGGGGAGCTGTTTTTT
cdr3_aa: CASSLENTGAGELFF
j_call: TRBJ2-2
d_call: TRBD1
v_call: TRBV7-2
clone_size: -

cdr3_nt: TGTGCCAGCAGTGATCCGGGACAGGGGTCCTCTGGAAACACCATATATTTT
cdr3_aa: CASSDPGQGSSGNTIYF
j_call: TRBJ1-3
d_call: TRBD1
v_call: TRBV6-1
clone_size: few

cdr3_nt: TGCGCCAGCAGACACGGGGGCGGGAGTAGCGACGAGCAGTACTTC
cdr3_aa: CASRHGGGSSDEQYF
j_call: TRBJ2-7
d_call: -
v_call: TRBV5-1
clone_size: few

cdr3_nt: TGTGCCAGCAGCTTGAACGAGCAGACCCAGTACTTC
cdr3_aa: CASSLNEQTQYF
j_call: TRBJ2-5
d_call: -
v_call: TRBV5-6
clone_size: once

cdr3_nt: TGTGCCAGCAGTGTAACACCTGGACAGGGAGGTGGAGACACTGAAGCTTTCTTT
cdr3_aa: CASSVTPGQGGGDTEAFF
j_call: TRBJ1-1
d_call: TRBD1
v_call: TRBV6-1
clone_size: few

cdr3_nt: TGTGCCAGCAGCTTAAGATACGAGGAGTACTTC
cdr3_aa: CASSLRYEEYF
j_call: TRBJ2-7
d_call: -
v_call: TRBV7-2
clone_size: -

cdr3_nt: TGTGCCAGCAGCCAATCTGGAGGGATGGGGGCCAACGTCCTGACTTTC
cdr3_aa: CASSQSGGMGANVLTF
j_call: TRBJ2-6
d_call: -
v_call: TRBV7-2
clone_size: -

cdr3_nt: TGTGCCTGGAGTACGGGCAGGGCGGACTACGAGCAGTACTTC
cdr3_aa: CAWSTGRADYEQYF
j_call: TRBJ2-7
d_call: -
v_call: TRBV7-9
clone_size: few

cdr3_nt: TGTGCCATCAGTGGGGACAGGGGGCCGAACACTGAAGCTTTCTTT
cdr3_aa: CAISGDRGPNTEAFF
j_call: TRBJ1-1
d_call: TRBD1
v_call: TRBV10-3
clone_size: many

cdr3_nt: TGTGCCAGCAGAACCTCAGGGAATACGGTGGGCTACACCTTC
cdr3_aa: CASRTSGNTVGYTF
j_call: TRBJ1-2
d_call: -
v_call: TRBV28
clone_size: many

cdr3_nt: TGCGCCAGCAGCTTGTTTACAGGAGCGAACACCGGGGAGCTGTTTTTT
cdr3_aa: CASSLFTGANTGELFF
j_call: TRBJ2-2
d_call: -
v_call: TRBV5-1
clone_size: many

cdr3_nt: TGTGCCAGCAGCGTCGGGACTAGCGGGAGTGAGACCCAGTACTTC
cdr3_aa: CASSVGTSGSETQYF
j_call: TRBJ2-5
d_call: TRBD2
v_call: TRBV9
clone_size: many

cdr3_nt: TGTGCCAGTAGTATTGGGCTCGGGACAGGGTTGTACGAGCAGTACTTC
cdr3_aa: CASSIGLGTGLYEQYF
j_call: TRBJ2-7
d_call: TRBD1
v_call: TRBV19
clone_size: -

cdr3_nt: TGCAGTGCTAGAGATACTAGCGGGAGGATGTACGAGCAGTACTTC
cdr3_aa: CSARDTSGRMYEQYF
j_call: TRBJ2-7
d_call: TRBD2
v_call: TRBV20-1
clone_size: -

cdr3_nt: TGTGCCAGCAGCGAGGGACAAACAAATTCACCCCTCCACTTT
cdr3_aa: CASSEGQTNSPLHF
j_call: TRBJ1-6
d_call: -
v_call: TRBV2
clone_size: -

cdr3_nt: TGTGCCAGCAGCCCCGCGATTGGCAGGGATAACTATGGCTACACCTTC
cdr3_aa: CASSPAIGRDNYGYTF
j_call: TRBJ1-2
d_call: -
v_call: TRBV4-2
clone_size: -

cdr3_nt: TGTGCCAGCTCATCGAATCGACAGTTCTCTAGCAATCAGCCCCAGCATTTT
cdr3_aa: CASSSNRQFSSNQPQHF
j_call: TRBJ1-5
d_call: -
v_call: TRBV18
clone_size: -

cdr3_nt: TGTGCCAGCAGTTTGGACGTGATGACAGGTACGCGGTATTTT
cdr3_aa: CASSLDVMTGTRYF
j_call: TRBJ2-3
d_call: -
v_call: TRBV12-3/TRBV12-4
clone_size: -

cdr3_nt: TGTGCCAGCAGCTTAGCGATAATGACGGGTCAAGGGGATCAGCCCCAGCATTTT
cdr3_aa: CASSLAIMTGQGDQPQHF
j_call: TRBJ1-5
d_call: -
v_call: TRBV7-9
clone_size: -

cdr3_nt: TGTGCCAGCAGCCAAGTTCAGAGCTCTGGAAACACCATATATTTT
cdr3_aa: CASSQVQSSGNTIYF
j_call: TRBJ1-3
d_call: -
v_call: TRBV14
clone_size: -

cdr3_nt: TGTGCCAGCAGCCCAGCAGGGGCTCCGGGCTACACCTTC
cdr3_aa: CASSPAGAPGYTF
j_call: TRBJ1-2
d_call: -
v_call: TRBV7-9
clone_size: few

cdr3_nt: TGTGCCAGCAGCCCACCGACAGGGCTTGAAAAACTGTTTTTT
cdr3_aa: CASSPPTGLEKLFF
j_call: TRBJ1-4
d_call: TRBD1
v_call: TRBV7-2
clone_size: -

cdr3_nt: TGTGCCAGCACCCAGACTAGAACATTCGGGGAGCTGTTTTTT
cdr3_aa: CASTQTRTFGELFF
j_call: TRBJ2-2
d_call: -
v_call: TRBV6-1
clone_size: few

cdr3_nt: TGTGCCACCCTGGCCAGGGCTAGCAATCAGCCCCAGCATTTT
cdr3_aa: CATLARASNQPQHF
j_call: TRBJ1-5
d_call: -
v_call: TRBV6-1
clone_size: many

cdr3_nt: TGCAGCGCGAGGAGGACAGGGGGTATGAACACTGAAGCTTTCTTT
cdr3_aa: CSARRTGGMNTEAFF
j_call: TRBJ1-1
d_call: TRBD1
v_call: TRBV29-1
clone_size: -

cdr3_nt: TGTGCTAGTGGTCTCCGACAGGGAAGCACCGGGGAGCTGTTTTTT
cdr3_aa: CASGLRQGSTGELFF
j_call: TRBJ2-2
d_call: TRBD1
v_call: TRBV12-5
clone_size: many

cdr3_nt: TGTGCCAGCAGTTCCGACAGACCCCCAGGCGACGAGCAGTACTTC
cdr3_aa: CASSSDRPPGDEQYF
j_call: TRBJ2-7
d_call: -
v_call: TRBV7-9
clone_size: -

cdr3_nt: TGTGCCAGTAGTTCATGGCTATCTCAGCCCCAGCATTTT
cdr3_aa: CASSSWLSQPQHF
j_call: TRBJ1-5
d_call: -
v_call: TRBV19
clone_size: few

cdr3_nt: TGCGCCAGCAGCCAAGGGTCCGGACATCCTCTCAATGAGCAGTTCTTC
cdr3_aa: CASSQGSGHPLNEQFF
j_call: TRBJ2-1
d_call: -
v_call: TRBV4-1
clone_size: few